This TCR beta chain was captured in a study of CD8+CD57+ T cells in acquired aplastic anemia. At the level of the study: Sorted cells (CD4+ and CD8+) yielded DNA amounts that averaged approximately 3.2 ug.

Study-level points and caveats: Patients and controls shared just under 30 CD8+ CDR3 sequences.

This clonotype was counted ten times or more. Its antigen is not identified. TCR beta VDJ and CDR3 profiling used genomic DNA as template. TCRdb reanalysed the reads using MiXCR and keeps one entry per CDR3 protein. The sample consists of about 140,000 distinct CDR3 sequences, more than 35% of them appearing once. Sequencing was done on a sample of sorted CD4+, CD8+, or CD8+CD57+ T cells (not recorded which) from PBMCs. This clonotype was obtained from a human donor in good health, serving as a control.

CDR3 sequence reads: CSARDRLGRGGTDTQYF. The CDR3 DNA reads as TGCAGTGCTAGAGACCGCCTTGGGCGGGGGGGCACAGATACGCAGTATTTT. The chain combines TRBV20-1 with TRBJ2-3; TRBD2 matches 8 bases. Germline V gene data show CDR1 as DFQATT and CDR2 as SNEGSKA (reference sequence). The length of the CDR3 is 17 residues. V was pared by 0 bases and J by 1 base, with 9 bases of the junction left unmatched.